The 9 T cell receptor beta chains given below trace back to one sample, sequenced in a study of blood T cell repertoires in COVID-19. Sequenced by immunoSEQ multiplex PCR; TCRdb stores in-frame clones only, minus some. The profile shows roughly 250,000 clones, around 90% of them singletons. Source material: PBMCs or T cells enriched from blood (not recorded which). The receptors originated from a woman in her twenties or thirties with acute COVID-19.

The V call is TRBV15, the J call TRBJ1-5, with 8 bases lining up with TRBD1. V lost 0 bases to trimming and J lost 6 bases; unmatched junction nucleotides: 4. CDR3 size: 15 residues. Germline CDR1 and CDR2: LNHNV and YYDKDF (reference sequence). The CDR3, as DNA: TGTGCCACCAGCAGAGAAGGACAGGGTGGTCAGCCCCAGCATTTT. It yields the protein CATSREGQGGQPQHF.

J is TRBJ1-4 and V is TRBV11-2, with D possibly being TRBD1 (5 bases). The CDR3 covers 15 residues. Germline V gives CDR1 SGHAT, CDR2 FQNNGV. V was trimmed by 1 base and J by 2 bases, leaving 8 bases between them. The CDR3 DNA follows: TGTGCCAGCAGCTTAGGGGGCAGGACTAATGAAAAACTGTTTTTT. Protein product: CASSLGGRTNEKLFF.

A remark on this clone: At one of its ends the junction is not consistent with the germline gene, which may arise from a read error. The V call is TRBV7-2, the J call TRBJ2-7; the match to TRBD2 covers 12 bases. Germline assignment: CDR1 SGHTA and CDR2 FQGNSA. This CDR3 contains 15 residues. The CDR3 spells CASSSSGTSGPPAKF. The CDR3, as DNA: TGTGCCAGCAGCTCCTCAGGGACTAGCGGGCCCCCAGCCAAATTC.

The chain recombines TRBV29-1 with TRBJ1-2; the match to TRBD1 covers 10 bases. In germline, CDR1 is SQVTM, CDR2 ANQGSEA. Unmatched junction bases numbered 5, after V lost 6 bases and J lost 7 bases. The CDR3 has 12 amino acids. The CDR3 DNA reads TGCAGCGTCGGACAGGGGGAGGGTGGCTACACCTTC. Encoded protein: CSVGQGEGGYTF.

The CDR3, as DNA: TGTGCCAGCAGCAGTAGAGGGGGGGCGGGACACCAAGAGACCCAGTACTTC. Protein: CASSSRGGAGHQETQYF. The genes are TRBV11-2 and TRBJ2-5, with a tentative D call TRBD2 (7 bases). V was cut by 5 bases and J by 0 bases, with 19 bases left in between. The CDR3 runs 17 residues. In germline, CDR1 is SGHAT, CDR2 FQNNGV.

V and J are TRBV11-2 and TRBJ2-3, with D uncertain. This CDR3 is built from 15 residues. V lost 1 base to trimming and J lost 0 bases, with 8 bases between them. CDR1 is SGHAT, CDR2 FQNNGV, per germline. The DNA for the CDR3 is TGTGCCAGCAGCTTAGGCGGAGCAAGCACAGATACGCAGTATTTT. Translation gives CASSLGGASTDTQYF. Together with reference TRBV11-2 and TRBJ2-3, the CDR3 gives the full variable domain: EAGVAQSPRYKIIEKRQSVAFWCNPISGHATLYWYQQILGQGPKLLIQFQNNGVVDDSQLPKDRFSAERLKGVDSTLKIQPAKLEDSAVYLCASSLGGASTDTQYFGPGTRLTVL.

The CDR3 reads CASSSGQVPYNEQFF. In nucleotides, the CDR3 is TGTGCCAGCAGCTCCGGACAGGTACCTTACAATGAGCAGTTCTTC. The J gene is TRBJ2-1, the V gene TRBV11-3, with 7 bases fitting TRBD1. Looked up from germline, CDR1 is SGHNT and CDR2 is YENEEA. After removal of 4 bases from V and 4 bases from J, the junction contained 7 bases not matched to a gene. The CDR3 is 15 amino acids.

This chain links TRBV18 with TRBJ2-2, with TRBD1 identical over 9 bases. In germline, CDR1 is KGHSH, CDR2 LQKENI. V gave up 2 bases and J gave up 7 bases; unmatched junction bases: 5. This CDR3 is built from 15 residues. The CDR3 DNA is TGTGCCAGCTCACCAGGGGACAGGGCTGACGGGGAGCTGTTTTTT. It translates to CASSPGDRADGELFF.

The chain links TRBV28 to TRBJ1-3; a possible D gene is TRBD1 (5 bases). The CDR3 loop spans 15 amino acids. Trimming pared 3 bases from V and 0 bases from J, leaving 9 bases between. The V gene's germline CDR1 is MDHEN and CDR2 SYDVKM. The CDR3 loop reads CASSFTGSSGNTIYF. CDR3 coding DNA: TGTGCCAGCAGTTTTACAGGAAGCTCTGGAAACACCATATATTTT.